The 20 T cell receptor beta chains below come from one sample, sequenced in a study of cytomegalovirus exposure and HLA in healthy donors. 60 Vbeta and 13 Jbeta primers were used in PCR. Using immunoSEQ multiplex PCR, the repertoire was profiled, and TCRdb retains in-frame clones only, with some absent. The data show 98,000 or so clones, with roughly 80% seen just once and 1.5% to 2.5% held by the top ten. Sequenced material: PBMCs. The receptors were gathered from a man aged 35-49 years in good health and CMV-seronegative.

The V call is TRBV28, the J call TRBJ1-2; TRBD1 aligns across 7 bases. The CDR3 is 17 residues long. V lost 6 bases, J lost 1 base, and 14 bases stayed unmatched. CDR1 is MDHEN and CDR2 is SYDVKM in the germline V gene. The CDR3 DNA is TGTGCCAGCAGGACGGCGGGACAGACAATCTTTAACTATGGCTACACCTTC. Translated: CASRTAGQTIFNYGYTF.

The chain couples TRBV7-9 to TRBJ2-7; 9 nucleotides line up with TRBD1. Trimming removed 1 base from V and 3 bases from J; junction bases left unmatched: 1. Germline CDR1 reads SEHNR; CDR2 reads FQNEAQ (reference sequence). This CDR3 contains 14 residues. The CDR3: CASSLGGQGYEQYF. In nucleotides, the CDR3 is TGTGCCAGCAGCTTAGGGGGACAGGGCTACGAGCAGTACTTC. The whole variable domain, remainder taken from reference TRBV7-9 and TRBJ2-7, is DTGVSQNPRHKITKRGQNVTFRCDPISEHNRLYWYRQTLGQGPEFLTYFQNEAQLEKSRLLSDRFSAERPKGSFSTLEIQRTEQGDSAMYLCASSLGGQGYEQYFGPGTRLTVT.

A single count supports this clone. V is TRBV7-3 and J is TRBJ1-6, with D possibly TRBD1 on 6 matching bases. The CDR3 runs 16 residues. Trimming shortened V by 2 bases and J by 7 bases, and 15 bases separated the two germline ends. Looked up from germline, CDR1 is SGHTA and CDR2 is FQGTGA. Here the CDR3 reads CASSLRGGAWNSPLHF. Here the CDR3 DNA reads TGTGCCAGCAGCTTACGGGGGGGCGCGTGGAATTCACCCCTCCACTTT.

V gene TRBV7-9 combines with J gene TRBJ2-7, with D tentatively TRBD2 (6 bases). The CDR3 has 14 amino acids. The germline V gene encodes CDR1 SEHNR and CDR2 FQNEAQ (reference sequence). V dropped 8 bases and J dropped 7 bases, with 21 bases sitting between them. In DNA, the CDR3 is TGTGCCAGCGGCTCCCGGGACTCACACTATGAGCAGTACTTC. It encodes CASGSRDSHYEQYF.

CDR3 bases: TGTGCCAGCAGCCCTAGGCGGAACACTGAAGCTTTCTTT. The encoded protein is CASSPRRNTEAFF. The chain combines TRBV5-8 with TRBJ1-1; no clear D gene. The V gene's germline CDR1 is SGHTS and CDR2 YDEGEE. Trimming shortened V by 4 bases and J by 1 base, and 8 bases separated the two germline ends. This CDR3 has 13 residues. The full variable domain, completed using reference TRBV5-8 and TRBJ1-1, is EAGVTQSPTHLIKTRGQQATLRCSPISGHTSVYWYQQALGLGLQFLLWYDEGEERNRGNFPPRFSGRQFPNYSSELNVNALELEDSALYLCASSPRRNTEAFFGQGTRLTVV.

The chain joins TRBV7-9 to TRBJ1-6; D might be TRBD1 (5 bases). The CDR3 is 14 residues long. V lost 5 bases and J lost 5, with 10 bases in between. Germline CDR1 SEHNR, CDR2 FQNEAQ (reference sequence). The CDR3 sequence is CASSPWGDNSPLHF. The DNA for the CDR3 is TGTGCCAGCAGCCCGTGGGGGGATAATTCACCCCTCCACTTT.

There are a few counts of this clone. This CDR3 is also generated by other DNA sequences in the sample. The V call is TRBV6-5, the J call TRBJ2-7, with 10 bases that match TRBD1. V shed 4 bases and J 4 bases; nucleotides not matched to a gene: 7. This CDR3 is built from 15 residues. Germline V lookup: CDR1 MNHEY, CDR2 SVGAGI. This CDR3 reads CASSSTGTGVYEQYF. The CDR3 DNA reads TGTGCCAGCAGTTCCACCGGGACAGGGGTATACGAGCAGTACTTC.

This chain connects TRBV30 to TRBJ2-6; 9 bases agree with TRBD1. V dropped 8 bases and J dropped 0; count of bases not matched to a gene: 5. CDR1 GTSNPN and CDR2 SVGIG come from the germline V gene (reference sequence). The CDR3 covers 15 residues. CDR3 residues: CALTGGYSGANVLTF. The CDR3 bases are TGTGCCCTAACAGGGGGCTACTCTGGGGCCAACGTCCTGACTTTC.

Concerning this clone itself: Sequence at one end of the junction differs from germline and may be a read error. This chain connects TRBV7-9 to TRBJ2-7; TRBD1 matches 8 bases. The CDR3 covers 13 residues. CDR1 and CDR2 (germline): SEHNR, FQNEAQ (reference sequence). The DNA for the CDR3 is TGTGTCAGCAGCGTGACAGGGGTGGGAGAGCAGTACTTC. Its translation: CVSSVTGVGEQYF. Drawing the rest from reference TRBV7-9 and TRBJ2-7, the complete variable domain is DTGVSQNPRHKITKRGQNVTFRCDPISEHNRLYWYRQTLGQGPEFLTYFQNEAQLEKSRLLSDRFSAERPKGSFSTLEIQRTEQGDSAMYLCVSSVTGVGEQYFGPGTRLTVT.

Regarding this clone: The junction departs from the called germline gene at one end, perhaps through a read error. The chain links TRBV7-9 to TRBJ1-1; D may be TRBD1 (5 bases). Germline lookup yields CDR1 SEHNR and CDR2 FQNEAQ (reference sequence). This CDR3 is 12 amino acids long. The CDR3 region is CSSSLGASRAFF. DNA of the CDR3: TGTTCCAGCAGCTTAGGGGCGAGCAGGGCTTTCTTT.

The rearrangement joins TRBV28 to TRBJ2-1; 8 bases fit TRBD2. The junction had 15 bases not matched to a gene; V was cut back by 10 bases and J by 4 bases. Germline assignment: CDR1 MDHEN and CDR2 SYDVKM. The CDR3 runs 16 residues. For the CDR3, the DNA is TGTGCCACCAACCCCCGACAGACTAGCGCATACAATGAGCAGTTCTTC. This gives the protein CATNPRQTSAYNEQFF.

This clone was seen more than once but under ten times. The V call is TRBV2, the J call TRBJ2-3; 10 positions match TRBD2. CDR3 length equals 15 residues. Trimming removed 6 bases from V and 8 bases from J; junction bases left unmatched: 11. The germline gives CDR1 SNHLY, CDR2 FYNNEI. Here the CDR3 reads CASRAQREGVVTQYF. The CDR3 DNA reads TGTGCCAGCAGGGCGCAGCGGGAGGGCGTGGTTACGCAGTATTTT.

The chain is built from TRBV13 and TRBJ2-7; D call uncertain. Germline loops: CDR1 PRHDT, CDR2 FYEKMQ (reference sequence). Trimming left V 5 bases short and J 1 base short, with 6 bases between. This CDR3 spans 12 amino acids. CDR3 amino acids: CASSLVSYEQYF. The CDR3 DNA follows: TGTGCCAGCAGCCTCGTTTCCTACGAGCAGTACTTC.

Only one count was recorded for this clone. This chain joins TRBV7-2 and TRBJ2-3, with D uncertain. V lost 1 base and J lost 2, with 10 bases in between. The CDR3 runs to 15 residues. Germline V gene sequence: CDR1 SGHTA, CDR2 FQGNSA. CDR3: CASSLESRSTDTQYF. CDR3 in DNA: TGTGCCAGCAGCTTAGAGTCCAGATCCACAGATACGCAGTATTTT.

The chain links TRBV29-1 to TRBJ2-7, with 11 bases fitting TRBD2. From germline, CDR1 is SQVTM and CDR2 ANQGSEA. The trim removed 6 bases at V and 4 bases at J, leaving 11 bases unmatched. The CDR3 extends over 15 amino acids. Here the CDR3 DNA reads TGCAGCGTGGAGGGACTAGCGGAGGGGGGGTACGAGCAGTACTTC. Its protein product is CSVEGLAEGGYEQYF.

This clone showed up just a few times. In DNA, the CDR3 is TGTGCCAGCACTAAACAGGGGGCGTACTATGGCTACACCTTC. It yields the protein CASTKQGAYYGYTF. The rearrangement joins TRBV6-5 to TRBJ1-2; 9 nucleotides agree with TRBD1. There are 14 residues in the CDR3. The germline V gene encodes CDR1 MNHEY and CDR2 SVGAGI. Unmatched junction bases numbered 6, after V lost 7 bases and J lost 3 bases.

The V call is TRBV27, the J call TRBJ2-2, with D tentatively TRBD2 (5 bases). There are 14 residues in the CDR3. Germline V lookup: CDR1 MNHEY, CDR2 SMNVEV (reference sequence). Trimming stripped 6 bases from V and 3 bases from J, with 11 bases between. The CDR3 bases are TGTGCCAGCAGGTTAGCGCCTTACACCGGGGAGCTGTTTTTT. It translates to CASRLAPYTGELFF.

The chain is built from TRBV7-2 and TRBJ2-7; 7 bases are shared with TRBD1. The CDR3 loop spans 12 amino acids. CDR1 is SGHTA, CDR2 FQGNSA, per germline. The J segment lost 4 bases and the V segment lost 5 bases, leaving 2 bases of the junction unmatched. DNA of the CDR3: TGTGCCAGCAGCATACAGGGGTACGAGCAGTACTTC. This codes for CASSIQGYEQYF.

V gene TRBV4-3 combines with J gene TRBJ2-7; 8 bases align to TRBD1. The V gene's germline CDR1 is LGHNA and CDR2 YSLEER. J gave up 2 bases and V 3 bases, and 6 bases lay outside the gene matches. The CDR3 loop spans 15 amino acids. The CDR3 DNA reads TGCGCCAGCAGCCAGAGGACAGGGAGCGCCTACGAGCAGTACTTC. Translation gives CASSQRTGSAYEQYF.

V gene TRBV5-6 combines with J gene TRBJ2-1; possibly TRBD2 for D (5 bases). V was clipped by 2 bases and J by 0 bases, with 12 bases between them. Germline CDR1 and CDR2: SGHDT and YYEEEE. The CDR3 covers 16 residues. The CDR3 bases are TGTGCCAGCAGCTTACTAGGCCAGTCCTCCTACAATGAGCAGTTCTTC. It encodes CASSLLGQSSYNEQFF.